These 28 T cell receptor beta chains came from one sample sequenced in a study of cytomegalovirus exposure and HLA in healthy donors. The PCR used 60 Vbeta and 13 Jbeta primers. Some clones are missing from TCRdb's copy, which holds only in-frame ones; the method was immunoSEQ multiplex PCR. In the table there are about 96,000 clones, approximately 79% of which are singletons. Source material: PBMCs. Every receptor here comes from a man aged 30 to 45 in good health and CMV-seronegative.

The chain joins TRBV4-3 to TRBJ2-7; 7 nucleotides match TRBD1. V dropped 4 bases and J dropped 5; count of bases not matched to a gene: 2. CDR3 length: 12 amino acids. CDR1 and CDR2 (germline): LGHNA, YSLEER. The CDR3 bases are TGCGCCAGCAGCCCCGGGACAGACGAGCAGTACTTC. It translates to CASSPGTDEQYF.

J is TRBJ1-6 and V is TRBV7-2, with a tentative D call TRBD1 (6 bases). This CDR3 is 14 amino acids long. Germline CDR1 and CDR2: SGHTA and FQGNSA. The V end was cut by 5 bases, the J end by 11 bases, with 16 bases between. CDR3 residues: CASSTNLQGPPLHF. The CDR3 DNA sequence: TGTGCCAGCAGCACAAACTTACAGGGCCCACCCCTCCACTTT.

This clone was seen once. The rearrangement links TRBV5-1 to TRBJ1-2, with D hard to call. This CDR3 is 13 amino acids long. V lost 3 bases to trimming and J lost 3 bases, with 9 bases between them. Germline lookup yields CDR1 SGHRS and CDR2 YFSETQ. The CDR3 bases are TGCGCCAGCAGCTGGGTCGGGGACTATGGCTACACCTTC. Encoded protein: CASSWVGDYGYTF.

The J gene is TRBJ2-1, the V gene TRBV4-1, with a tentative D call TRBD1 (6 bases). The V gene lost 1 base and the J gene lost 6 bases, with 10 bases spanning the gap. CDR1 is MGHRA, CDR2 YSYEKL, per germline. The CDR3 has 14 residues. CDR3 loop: CASSQGPGANEQFF. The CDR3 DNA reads TGCGCCAGCAGCCAAGGTCCAGGGGCCAATGAGCAGTTCTTC.

This CDR3 reads CASSLGQGSNTEAFF. CDR3 bases: TGTGCCAGCAGCCTAGGACAGGGGTCGAACACTGAAGCTTTCTTT. The rearrangement joins TRBV7-9 to TRBJ1-1; TRBD1 aligns across 9 bases. CDR3 length equals 15 residues. From germline, CDR1 is SEHNR and CDR2 FQNEAQ (reference sequence). V gave up 5 bases and J gave up 1 base; unmatched junction bases: 5.

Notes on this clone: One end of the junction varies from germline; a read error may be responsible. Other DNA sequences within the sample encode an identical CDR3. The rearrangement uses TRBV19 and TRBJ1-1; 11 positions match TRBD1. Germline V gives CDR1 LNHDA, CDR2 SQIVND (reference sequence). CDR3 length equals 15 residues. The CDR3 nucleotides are TGCGCCAGTAGTATCGGGACAGGGGGTGGCACTGAAGCTTTCTTT. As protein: CASSIGTGGGTEAFF.

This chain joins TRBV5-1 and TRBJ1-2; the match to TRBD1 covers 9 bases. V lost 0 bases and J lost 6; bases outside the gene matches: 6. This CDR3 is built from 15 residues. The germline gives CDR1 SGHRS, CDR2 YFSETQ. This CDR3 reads CASSLAGTGNNGYTF. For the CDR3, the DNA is TGCGCCAGCAGCTTGGCCGGGACAGGGAATAATGGCTACACCTTC.

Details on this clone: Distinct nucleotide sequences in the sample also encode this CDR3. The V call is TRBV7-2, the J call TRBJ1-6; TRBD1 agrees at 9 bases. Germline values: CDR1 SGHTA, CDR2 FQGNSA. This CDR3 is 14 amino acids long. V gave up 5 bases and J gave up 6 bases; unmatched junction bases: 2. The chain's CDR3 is CASSRQGGNSPLHF. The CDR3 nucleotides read TGTGCCAGCAGCCGACAGGGGGGTAATTCACCCCTCCACTTT.

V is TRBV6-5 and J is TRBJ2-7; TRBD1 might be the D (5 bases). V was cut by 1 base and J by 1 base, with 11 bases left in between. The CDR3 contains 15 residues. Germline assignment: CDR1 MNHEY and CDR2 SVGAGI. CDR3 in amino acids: CASSYLPDISYEQYF. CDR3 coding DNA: TGTGCCAGCAGTTACTTACCGGACATTTCCTACGAGCAGTACTTC.

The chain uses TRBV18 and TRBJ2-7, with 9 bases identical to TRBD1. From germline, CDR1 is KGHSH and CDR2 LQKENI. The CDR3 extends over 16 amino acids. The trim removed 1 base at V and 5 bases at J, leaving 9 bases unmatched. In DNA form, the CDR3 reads TGTGCCAGCTCACCACTTGGGACAGGGCCTTTCCACGAGCAGTACTTC. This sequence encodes CASSPLGTGPFHEQYF. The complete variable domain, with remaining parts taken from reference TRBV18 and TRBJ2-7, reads NAGVMQNPRHLVRRRGQEARLRCSPMKGHSHVYWYRQLPEEGLKFMVYLQKENIIDESGMPKERFSAEFPKEGPSILRIQQVVRGDSAAYFCASSPLGTGPFHEQYFGPGTRLTVT.

CDR3 protein: CASSFGLAGNTGELFF. The CDR3 DNA follows: TGTGCCAGCAGTTTCGGGCTAGCGGGGAACACCGGGGAGCTGTTTTTT. The chain uses TRBV27 and TRBJ2-2; 8 nucleotides line up with TRBD2. V shed 3 bases, J shed 1 base, and the junction held 4 bases outside the gene matches. Germline CDR1 is MNHEY and CDR2 is SMNVEV (reference sequence). This CDR3 contains 16 residues.

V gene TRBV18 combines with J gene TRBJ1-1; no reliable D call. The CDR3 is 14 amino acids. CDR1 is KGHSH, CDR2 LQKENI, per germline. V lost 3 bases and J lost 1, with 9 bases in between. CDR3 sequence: CASSPSGGNTEAFF. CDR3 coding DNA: TGTGCCAGCTCACCGAGCGGAGGGAACACTGAAGCTTTCTTT. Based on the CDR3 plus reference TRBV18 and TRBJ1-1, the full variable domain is NAGVMQNPRHLVRRRGQEARLRCSPMKGHSHVYWYRQLPEEGLKFMVYLQKENIIDESGMPKERFSAEFPKEGPSILRIQQVVRGDSAAYFCASSPSGGNTEAFFGQGTRLTVV.

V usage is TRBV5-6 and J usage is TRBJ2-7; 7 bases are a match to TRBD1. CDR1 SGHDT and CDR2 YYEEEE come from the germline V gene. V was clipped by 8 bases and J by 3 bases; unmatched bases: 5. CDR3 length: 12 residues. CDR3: CARGQSHYEQYF. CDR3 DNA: TGTGCCAGGGGACAGAGCCACTACGAGCAGTACTTC.

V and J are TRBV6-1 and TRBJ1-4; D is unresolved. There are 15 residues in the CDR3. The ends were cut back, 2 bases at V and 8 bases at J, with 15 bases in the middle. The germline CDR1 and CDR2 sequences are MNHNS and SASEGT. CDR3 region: CASSESRLRGEKLFF. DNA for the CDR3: TGTGCCAGCAGTGAATCGAGGTTGAGAGGAGAAAAACTGTTTTTT.

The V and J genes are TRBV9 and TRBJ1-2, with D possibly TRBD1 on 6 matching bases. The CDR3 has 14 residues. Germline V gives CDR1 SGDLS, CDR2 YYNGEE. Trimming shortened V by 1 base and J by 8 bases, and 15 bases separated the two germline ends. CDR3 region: CASSVQGNFMGYTF. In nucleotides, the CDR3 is TGTGCCAGCAGCGTACAGGGGAATTTTATGGGCTACACCTTC.

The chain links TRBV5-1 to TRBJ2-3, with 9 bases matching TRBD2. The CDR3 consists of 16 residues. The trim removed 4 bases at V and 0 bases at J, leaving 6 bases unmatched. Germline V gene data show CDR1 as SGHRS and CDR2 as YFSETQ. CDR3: CASSIGLATSTDTQYF. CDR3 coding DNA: TGCGCCAGCAGCATCGGACTAGCGACTAGCACAGATACGCAGTATTTT.

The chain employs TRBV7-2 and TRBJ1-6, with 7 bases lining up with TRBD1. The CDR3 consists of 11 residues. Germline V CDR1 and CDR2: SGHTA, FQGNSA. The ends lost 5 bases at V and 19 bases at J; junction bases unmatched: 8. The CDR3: CASSLDRVIHF. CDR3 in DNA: TGTGCCAGCAGCCTAGACAGGGTAATACACTTT.

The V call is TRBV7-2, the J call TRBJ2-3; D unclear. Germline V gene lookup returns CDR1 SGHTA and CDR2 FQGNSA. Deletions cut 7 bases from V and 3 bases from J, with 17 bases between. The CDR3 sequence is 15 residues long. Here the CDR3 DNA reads TGTGCCAGCACTCCTCCCAGAATAGCTACAGATACGCAGTATTTT. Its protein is CASTPPRIATDTQYF.

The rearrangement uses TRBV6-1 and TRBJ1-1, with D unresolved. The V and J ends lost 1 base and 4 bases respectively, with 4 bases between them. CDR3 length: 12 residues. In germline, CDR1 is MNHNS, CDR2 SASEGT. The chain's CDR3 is CASSEGSTEAFF. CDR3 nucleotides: TGTGCCAGCAGTGAAGGTAGCACTGAAGCTTTCTTT.

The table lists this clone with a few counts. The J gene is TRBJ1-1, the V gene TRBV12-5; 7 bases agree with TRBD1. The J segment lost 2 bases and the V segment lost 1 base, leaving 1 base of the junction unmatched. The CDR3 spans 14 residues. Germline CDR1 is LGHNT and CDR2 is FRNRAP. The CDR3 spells CASGLGDSNTEAFF. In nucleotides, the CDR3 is TGTGCTAGTGGTTTGGGGGACAGTAACACTGAAGCTTTCTTT.

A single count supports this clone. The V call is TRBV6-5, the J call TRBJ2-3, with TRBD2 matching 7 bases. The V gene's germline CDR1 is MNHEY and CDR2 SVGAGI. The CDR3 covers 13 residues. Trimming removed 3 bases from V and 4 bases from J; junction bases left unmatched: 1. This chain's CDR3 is CASSYGRADTQYF. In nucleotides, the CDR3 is TGTGCCAGCAGTTATGGGAGGGCAGATACGCAGTATTTT.

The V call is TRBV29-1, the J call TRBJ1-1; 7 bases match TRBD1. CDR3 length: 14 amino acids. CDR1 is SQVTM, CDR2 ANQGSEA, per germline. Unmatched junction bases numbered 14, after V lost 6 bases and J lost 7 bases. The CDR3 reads CSVSFGGRQGEAFF. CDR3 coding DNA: TGCAGCGTGTCATTTGGTGGCCGACAGGGTGAAGCTTTCTTT.

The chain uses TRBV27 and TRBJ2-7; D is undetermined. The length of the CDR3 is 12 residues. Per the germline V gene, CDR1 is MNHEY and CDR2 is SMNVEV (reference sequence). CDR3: CATARGSYEQYF. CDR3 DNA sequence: TGTGCAACTGCCCGAGGTAGCTACGAGCAGTACTTC.

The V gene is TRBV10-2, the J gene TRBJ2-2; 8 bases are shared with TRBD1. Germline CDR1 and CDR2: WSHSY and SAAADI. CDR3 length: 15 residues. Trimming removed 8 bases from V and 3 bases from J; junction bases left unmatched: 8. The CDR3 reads CASAPTGADTGELFF. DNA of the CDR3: TGCGCCAGCGCCCCGACAGGGGCGGACACCGGGGAGCTGTTTTTT.

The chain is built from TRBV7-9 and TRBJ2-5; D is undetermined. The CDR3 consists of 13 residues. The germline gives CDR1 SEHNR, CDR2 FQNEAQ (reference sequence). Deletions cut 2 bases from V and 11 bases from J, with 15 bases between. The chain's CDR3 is CASSLPVQVGQYF. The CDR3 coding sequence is TGTGCCAGCAGCTTACCCGTCCAGGTTGGGCAGTACTTC.

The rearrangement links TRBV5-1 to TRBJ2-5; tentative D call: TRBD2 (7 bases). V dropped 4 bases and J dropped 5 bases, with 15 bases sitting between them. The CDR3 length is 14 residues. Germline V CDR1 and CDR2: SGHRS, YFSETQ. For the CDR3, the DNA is TGCGCCAGCAGCCGAGAGGGGGGGTTGGAGACCCAGTACTTC. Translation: CASSREGGLETQYF.

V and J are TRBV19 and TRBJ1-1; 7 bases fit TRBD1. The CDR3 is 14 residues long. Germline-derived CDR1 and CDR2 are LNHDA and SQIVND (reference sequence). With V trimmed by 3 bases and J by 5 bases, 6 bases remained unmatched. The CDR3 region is CASSIQQGRTEAFF. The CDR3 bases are TGTGCCAGTAGTATCCAACAGGGGAGGACTGAAGCTTTCTTT.

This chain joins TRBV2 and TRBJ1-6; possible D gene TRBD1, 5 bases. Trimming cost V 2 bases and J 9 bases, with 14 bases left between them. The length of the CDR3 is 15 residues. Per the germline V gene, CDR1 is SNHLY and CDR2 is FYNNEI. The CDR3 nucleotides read TGTGCCAGCAGTGAACAGGGTCGAAAAGGTTCACCCCTCCACTTT. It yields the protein CASSEQGRKGSPLHF.